One and the same sample provided the 18 T cell receptor beta chains below, sequenced in a study of cytomegalovirus exposure and HLA in healthy donors. The assay was immunoSEQ multiplex PCR, and TCRdb's table has in-frame clones only and misses some. The sample records 120,000 to 150,000 clones, around 88% being singletons. The sequencing sample was made of PBMCs. The receptors here all came from a woman under 30 in good health and CMV-seropositive.

This clone was picked up a small number of times. CDR3 region: CASSWRRTYEQYF. DNA for the CDR3: TGTGCCAGCAGCTGGCGGAGGACCTACGAGCAGTACTTC. The V call is TRBV7-3, the J call TRBJ2-7; tentatively, D is TRBD2 (5 bases). CDR1 is SGHTA, CDR2 FQGTGA, per germline. Deletions cut 4 bases from V and 2 bases from J, with 9 bases between. This CDR3 is built from 13 residues.

The chain carries TRBV28 and TRBJ1-2; D unclear. The ends were cut back, 6 bases at V and 2 bases at J, with 10 bases in the middle. Germline V lookup: CDR1 MDHEN, CDR2 SYDVKM. This CDR3 spans 13 amino acids. The CDR3 is CASSRDKNYGYTF. The CDR3 DNA is TGTGCCAGCAGCCGCGACAAGAACTATGGCTACACCTTC.

This clone showed up just once. The chain employs TRBV28 and TRBJ2-2, with D perhaps matching TRBD1 (6 bases). Germline V gene data show CDR1 as MDHEN and CDR2 as SYDVKM. The CDR3 is 16 residues long. Trimming cost V 4 bases and J 6 bases, with 18 bases left between them. CDR3 residues: CASSSFTGTWAGELFF. As DNA, the CDR3 is TGTGCCAGCAGTTCCTTCACAGGGACATGGGCCGGGGAGCTGTTTTTT.

This clone occurred once. The gene calls are TRBV5-4 and TRBJ1-1; D is perhaps TRBD1 (6 bases). The CDR3 has 17 residues. Germline loops: CDR1 SGHNT, CDR2 YYREEE (reference sequence). Trimming cost V 0 bases and J 0 bases, with 15 bases left between them. CDR3 in amino acids: CASSLEDTGNMNTEAFF. CDR3 DNA sequence: TGTGCCAGCAGCTTGGAGGATACAGGGAATATGAACACTGAAGCTTTCTTT.

The chain employs TRBV5-1 and TRBJ2-1, with 9 bases aligning to TRBD1. CDR1 SGHRS and CDR2 YFSETQ come from the germline V gene. The CDR3 covers 15 residues. The ends lost 0 bases at V and 7 bases at J; junction bases unmatched: 5. The CDR3 nucleotides read TGCGCCAGCAGCTTGGGGGGACAGGGTTTTAATGAGCAGTTCTTC. Translating gives CASSLGGQGFNEQFF.

This clone was counted a single time. The chain has TRBV18 and TRBJ1-6, with TRBD1 identical over 9 bases. The CDR3 has 14 amino acids. Germline-derived CDR1 and CDR2 are KGHSH and LQKENI. V was clipped by 2 bases and J by 7 bases; unmatched bases: 0. The CDR3 coding sequence is TGTGCCAGCTCACCAGGGACAGGGAATTCACCCCTCCACTTT. Protein: CASSPGTGNSPLHF.

This sequence joins TRBV5-1 and TRBJ2-7, with a tentative D call TRBD1 (6 bases). The ends were cut back, 5 bases at V and 6 bases at J, with 15 bases in the middle. Germline CDR1 is SGHRS and CDR2 is YFSETQ. This CDR3 has 13 amino acids. The CDR3 is CASRRQASGEQYF. The CDR3, as DNA: TGCGCCAGCAGGAGACAGGCATCCGGCGAGCAGTACTTC.

This chain joins TRBV10-1 and TRBJ1-4; D call uncertain. The CDR3 is 17 amino acids. The V end was cut by 3 bases, the J end by 0 bases, with 14 bases between. Germline assignment: CDR1 WNHNN and CDR2 SYGVQD (reference sequence). The CDR3 protein is CASSDRLPPTTNEKLFF. The CDR3 DNA sequence: TGCGCCAGCAGTGACAGGTTACCGCCTACAACTAATGAAAAACTGTTTTTT.

This clone showed up just once. CDR3 amino acids: CASSRKTSGTYNEQFF. CDR3 nucleotide sequence: TGTGCCAGCAGTCGAAAGACTAGCGGGACCTACAATGAGCAGTTCTTC. The chain is built from TRBV2 and TRBJ2-1, with 11 bases fitting TRBD2. The CDR3 loop spans 16 amino acids. CDR1 SNHLY and CDR2 FYNNEI come from the germline V gene. V lost 5 bases, J lost 2 bases, and 5 bases stayed unmatched.

The CDR3 nucleotides read TGTGCCAGCAGCGTAGAGGGCGGGCCCTCCTACGAGCAGTACTTC. It codes for CASSVEGGPSYEQYF. This sequence joins TRBV9 and TRBJ2-7; tentatively, D is TRBD2 (5 bases). V lost 0 bases to trimming and J lost 0 bases, with 10 bases between them. Per the germline V gene, CDR1 is SGDLS and CDR2 is YYNGEE. This CDR3 is built from 15 residues.

The V and J genes are TRBV5-4 and TRBJ2-7, with a tentative D call TRBD1 (6 bases). The CDR3 is 13 residues long. V dropped 4 bases and J dropped 6 bases, with 14 bases sitting between them. The germline V gene has CDR1 SGHNT and CDR2 YYREEE (reference sequence). The chain's CDR3 is CASSIQGLGEQYF. The DNA for the CDR3 is TGTGCCAGCAGCATACAGGGTTTGGGCGAGCAGTACTTC.

The gene calls are TRBV6-5 and TRBJ1-2; 7 bases match TRBD1. Unmatched junction bases numbered 10, after V lost 2 bases and J lost 7 bases. Germline V gives CDR1 MNHEY, CDR2 SVGAGI. This CDR3 contains 15 residues. The CDR3: CASSYDMTGSGGYTF. The CDR3, as DNA: TGTGCCAGCAGTTACGACATGACAGGGAGCGGTGGCTACACCTTC.

V is TRBV7-9 and J is TRBJ1-1, with D perhaps TRBD1 (5 bases). CDR1 SEHNR and CDR2 FQNEAQ come from the germline V gene (reference sequence). The CDR3 covers 15 residues. V dropped 4 bases and J dropped 3 bases, with 15 bases sitting between them. This CDR3 reads CASSWTGVGDTEAFF. CDR3 coding DNA: TGTGCCAGCAGCTGGACGGGGGTAGGGGACACTGAAGCTTTCTTT.

The chain is built from TRBV19 and TRBJ2-7, with a tentative D call TRBD2 (6 bases). V lost 6 bases to trimming and J lost 3 bases, with 12 bases between them. Germline CDR1 is LNHDA and CDR2 is SQIVND (reference sequence). The CDR3 is 13 amino acids. Here the CDR3 DNA reads TGTGCCAGTAGCCCGACTAGAAACTACGAGCAGTACTTC. Its translation is CASSPTRNYEQYF.

The chain recombines TRBV5-1 with TRBJ1-4; 7 nucleotides agree with TRBD1. The CDR3 has 14 amino acids. V lost 5 bases to trimming and J lost 0 bases; unmatched junction nucleotides: 1. The germline CDR1 and CDR2 sequences are SGHRS and YFSETQ. The CDR3 region is CASRQGATNEKLFF. The CDR3 DNA follows: TGCGCCAGCAGGCAGGGGGCAACTAATGAAAAACTGTTTTTT. The variable domain in full, completed from reference TRBV5-1 and TRBJ1-4, reads KAGVTQTPRYLIKTRGQQVTLSCSPISGHRSVSWYQQTPGQGLQFLFEYFSETQRNKGNFPGRFSGRQFSNSRSEMNVSTLELGDSALYLCASRQGATNEKLFFGSGTQLSVL.

This chain uses TRBV5-1 with TRBJ2-1; tentatively, D is TRBD2 (5 bases). CDR1 and CDR2 (germline): SGHRS, YFSETQ. V shed 1 base and J shed 5 bases, with 13 bases lying between them. CDR3 length: 15 residues. The CDR3 sequence is CASSLSLAGNNEQFF. The CDR3 DNA sequence: TGCGCCAGCAGCTTGTCTCTGGCCGGGAACAATGAGCAGTTCTTC. Using reference TRBV5-1 and TRBJ2-1 for the parts outside the CDR3, the full variable domain is KAGVTQTPRYLIKTRGQQVTLSCSPISGHRSVSWYQQTPGQGLQFLFEYFSETQRNKGNFPGRFSGRQFSNSRSEMNVSTLELGDSALYLCASSLSLAGNNEQFFGPGTRLTVL.

This chain uses TRBV29-1 with TRBJ1-2, with D tentatively TRBD1 (5 bases). V gave up 0 bases and J gave up 7 bases, with 6 bases separating them. Germline CDR1 is SQVTM and CDR2 is ANQGSEA. The CDR3 covers 11 residues. The CDR3 DNA reads as TGCAGCGTTGAAGAGGGGCTTGGCTACACCTTC. It codes for CSVEEGLGYTF.

The V gene is TRBV30, the J gene TRBJ2-3; possible D gene TRBD1, 6 bases. V was shortened by 1 base and J by 6 bases, with 20 bases between the two germline ends. The CDR3 consists of 16 residues. Germline V gene data show CDR1 as GTSNPN and CDR2 as SVGIG (reference sequence). CDR3 loop: CAWSERGWTAGDTQYF. In DNA, the CDR3 is TGTGCCTGGAGTGAAAGAGGGTGGACAGCCGGCGATACGCAGTATTTT.